Sequencing of this T cell receptor (beta chain) was carried out in a study of T cells in Graves' hyperthyroidism and ophthalmopathy. Diagnoses were established using clinical symptoms, serum thyroxine and TRAb, thyroid ultrasound and orbital computed tomography. Source material for PBMCs was 9 to 10 ml fresh peripheral blood. Trimming left V 3 bases short and J 1 base short, with 10 bases between. Germline lookup yields CDR1 MNHNS and CDR2 SASEGT. This CDR3 has 15 residues. Study-level findings and limits: A model of 13 V-J pairs discriminated ophthalmopathy from stable hyperthyroidism. Ophthalmopathy, which appeared later, was predicted by the model a median 6.5 months before onset.

Worth noting for this clonotype: No antigen is known for it.

There were TCR beta CDR3 regions amplified from RNA transcripts. The primer set for the first-round RT-PCR of the TCR CDR3 was HTBI. Using its own MiXCR run on the multiplex PCR reads, TCRdb lists one record per CDR3 protein. The data hold 600,000 or so distinct CDR3 sequences, with roughly 17% observed a single time. This sequence originates from a woman in her twenties or thirties with Graves' hyperthyroidism. This chain uses TRBV6-1 with TRBJ1-5, with D maybe TRBD1 (5 bases). Sample: blood. CDR3: CASSDRGESNQPQHF. The CDR3 region has the DNA TGTGCCAGCAGTGACCGAGGGGAAAGCAATCAGCCCCAGCATTTT.